Given below is one TCR beta chain in context. The sample belongs to a study of blood T cell repertoires in COVID-19. Study context: Acute and convalescent COVID-19 samples came from the United States, Italy and Spain. Nucleic acid was either cDNA or gDNA, and it came from T cells, B-cell-depleted T cells, or PBMCs.

Profiled with immunoSEQ multiplex PCR; TCRdb holds only in-frame clones, not every one. The sample shows approximately 290,000 clones, around 88% of them seen only once. The trim removed 4 bases at V and 2 bases at J, leaving 7 bases unmatched. The germline CDR1 and CDR2 sequences are LNHDA and SQIVND (reference sequence). The CDR3 is made up of 15 amino acids. The rearrangement uses TRBV19 and TRBJ1-2, with 7 positions matching TRBD1. Sequencing was done on a sample of peripheral blood. The sequence derives from a man aged 25 to 45 with acute or convalescent COVID-19. The CDR3 here is CASSTVSTGNYGYTF. In DNA form, the CDR3 reads TGTGCCAGTAGTACAGTTTCGACAGGGAACTATGGCTACACCTTC.